This T cell receptor beta chain comes out of a study of cytomegalovirus exposure and HLA in healthy donors. With 60 Vbeta and 13 Jbeta primers, the PCR was carried out. The protocol was immunoSEQ multiplex PCR, while the TCRdb copy is restricted to in-frame clones and leaves out a portion. The data include around 130,000 clones; the top ten clones carry roughly 2%. The V segment lost 4 bases and the J segment 7 bases; nucleotides outside the gene matches: 14. Germline CDR1 reads SQVTM; CDR2 reads ANQGSEA. The CDR3 spans 17 residues. About this clone itself: As yet, its antigen is unknown.

Overall study findings and caveats: Altogether, 160 or so TCR beta chains were recorded as cytomegalovirus-associated.

Sequenced: PBMCs. This chain joins TRBV29-1 and TRBJ2-1; 12 bases fit TRBD2. This TCR came from a woman aged 55-70 years in good health and CMV-seronegative. The CDR3 DNA reads as TGCAGCGTTGTAGGGCTAGCGGGAGGGCCGATTCGTAATGAGCAGTTCTTC. This gives the protein CSVVGLAGGPIRNEQFF.